This record concerns one TCR beta chain sequence. Sequence at one end of the junction differs from germline and may be a read error. The sample originates from a study of blood T cell repertoires in COVID-19. Looking at the study overall: Samples came from the United States, Italy and Spain, spanning acute and convalescent COVID-19. Sources were T cells, B-cell-depleted T cells, or PBMCs; the material itself was cDNA or gDNA.

Per the original data handling: Estimates of nucleated cell counts were drawn from the amplification of reference gene primers. Produced via immunoSEQ multiplex PCR; TCRdb's table is partial and in-frame only. V, J and clone size reflect that table, while D and trimming were determined from the DNA. This sample yields 45,000 to 50,000 clones, of which roughly 90% are seen a single time; around a tenth belongs to the top ten. CDR3 length: 14 residues. The germline gives CDR1 SSHAT, CDR2 FNYEAQ (reference sequence). This rearrangement joins TRBV7-7 to TRBJ2-5; 9 bases are a match to TRBD1. The source is a human donor in a cohort sampled during active COVID-19. Sequenced: peripheral blood. In DNA, the CDR3 is TGTGCTAGCAGCCCTGGGACAGGGTGGGAGACCCAGTACTTC. Its protein is CASSPGTGWETQYF. The full variable domain, in which reference TRBV7-7 and TRBJ2-5 provide the parts outside the CDR3, is GAGVSQSPRYKVTKRGQDVTLRCDPISSHATLYWYQQALGQGPEFLTYFNYEAQPDKSGLPSDRFSAERPEGSISTLTIQRTEQRDSAMYRCASSPGTGWETQYFGPGTRLLVL.